One and the same sample provided the 13 T cell receptor beta chains below, sequenced in a study of shared clonotypes between healthy human individuals. The assay was immunoSEQ multiplex PCR, and TCRdb's table has in-frame clones only and misses some. The data hold 1,500,000 or so clones, with just under 99% observed a single time. The sequenced material came from naive CD4+ T cells sorted from blood. Subset noted: CD45RA+ positively selected. These TCRs come from a young man in good health.

This chain uses TRBV5-8 with TRBJ2-1; D tentatively reads TRBD1 or TRBD2 (5 bases each). V lost 0 bases to trimming and J lost 7 bases, with 26 bases between them. From germline, CDR1 is SGHTS and CDR2 YDEGEE. The CDR3 extends over 19 amino acids. The CDR3: CASSLVREIYSRSRNEQFF. The CDR3 coding sequence is TGTGCCAGCAGCTTGGTCAGGGAGATTTACTCCAGGAGCCGGAATGAGCAGTTCTTC.

This sequence joins TRBV21-1 and TRBJ2-7; TRBD2 reflects the table's D call only, with no check against the DNA. TRBV21-1 is a pseudogene. The CDR3 runs 15 residues. The CDR3 nucleotides are TGTGCCAGCAGCAATGGTAGCGCCGAAGCCTACGAGCAGTACTTC. It codes for CASSNGSAEAYEQYF.

V usage is TRBV6-5 and J usage is TRBJ1-2, with a weak D call TRBD1 (5 bases). Trimming took off 8 bases at V and 6 bases at J, with 25 bases between the two ends. CDR1 is MNHEY and CDR2 is SVGAGI in the germline V gene. The CDR3 is made up of 16 amino acids. The CDR3 nucleotides read TGTGCCAGCTGTTCGTGGGAGGGGACTATTCTTAATGGCTACACCTTC. It specifies CASCSWEGTILNGYTF.

The chain is built from TRBV2 and TRBJ1-5, with D maybe TRBD1 (6 bases). This CDR3 is 17 amino acids long. V was cut by 9 bases and J by 5 bases, with 26 bases left in between. Germline CDR1 SNHLY, CDR2 FYNNEI. The CDR3 loop reads CAREPLGGKGEDQPQHF. CDR3 sequence (DNA): TGTGCCAGGGAACCCCTCGGGGGGAAGGGGGAAGATCAGCCCCAGCATTTT.

The rearrangement uses TRBV5-1 and TRBJ2-1; D remains unclear. The CDR3 totals 16 residues. V was pared by 0 bases and J by 0 bases, with 10 bases between. Germline CDR1 is SGHRS and CDR2 is YFSETQ. CDR3 sequence: CASSLVPNRSYNEQFF. In DNA, the CDR3 is TGCGCCAGCAGCTTGGTACCTAACCGCTCCTACAATGAGCAGTTCTTC.

The rearrangement joins TRBV6-5 to TRBJ2-5, with TRBD2 identical over 11 bases. J gave up 5 bases and V 4 bases, and 9 bases lay outside the gene matches. The CDR3 totals 16 residues. CDR1 MNHEY and CDR2 SVGAGI come from the germline V gene. As DNA, the CDR3 is TGTGCCAGCAGTTTTCGACTAGCGGGAAGCAGGGAGACCCAGTACTTC. As protein: CASSFRLAGSRETQYF.

CDR3: CASSLGATWGARDEQYF. In nucleotides, the CDR3 is TGTGCCAGCAGTTTGGGGGCGACCTGGGGCGCCAGGGACGAGCAGTACTTC. The chain recombines TRBV27 with TRBJ2-7; maybe TRBD1 (6 bases). V was cut by 3 bases and J by 5 bases, with 23 bases left in between. Germline assignment: CDR1 MNHEY and CDR2 SMNVEV (reference sequence). The CDR3 spans 17 residues.

This sequence joins TRBV5-1 and TRBJ2-1; 8 nucleotides line up with TRBD2. V gave up 4 bases and J gave up 6 bases; unmatched junction bases: 6. The CDR3 has 14 residues. Germline V CDR1 and CDR2: SGHRS, YFSETQ. The CDR3 spells CASSPGTSRNEQFF. The CDR3 DNA follows: TGCGCCAGCAGCCCGGGGACTAGTCGCAATGAGCAGTTCTTC.

With regard to this clone: The sample has other DNA sequences that encode this CDR3 too. The chain uses TRBV18 and TRBJ2-7; TRBD2 might be the D (5 bases). Trimming stripped 1 base from V and 3 bases from J, with 10 bases between. Germline V gives CDR1 KGHSH, CDR2 LQKENI. The CDR3 length is 14 residues. The DNA of the CDR3 is TGTGCCAGCTCACCACGAGAGGGCCTCTACGAGCAGTACTTC. This translates into CASSPREGLYEQYF. Variable domain in full (rest from reference TRBV18 and TRBJ2-7): NAGVMQNPRHLVRRRGQEARLRCSPMKGHSHVYWYRQLPEEGLKFMVYLQKENIIDESGMPKERFSAEFPKEGPSILRIQQVVRGDSAAYFCASSPREGLYEQYFGPGTRLTVT.

This clone was seen only once. Distinct nucleotide sequences in the sample also encode this CDR3. This chain links TRBV9 with TRBJ2-5; TRBD2 matches at 10 bases. Germline CDR1 and CDR2: SGDLS and YYNGEE. The CDR3 has 15 amino acids. The trim removed 0 bases at V and 4 bases at J, leaving 3 bases unmatched. CDR3 residues: CASSVGLAGAETQYF. Here the CDR3 DNA reads TGTGCCAGCAGCGTAGGGCTAGCGGGAGCAGAGACCCAGTACTTC.

The chain uses TRBV29-1 and TRBJ2-1; 7 bases map to TRBD2. Germline assignment: CDR1 SQVTM and CDR2 ANQGSEA. With V trimmed by 2 bases and J by 3 bases, 4 bases remained unmatched. CDR3 length equals 14 residues. The CDR3: CSVERGRGYNEQFF. In DNA, the CDR3 is TGCAGCGTTGAACGCGGGAGAGGCTACAATGAGCAGTTCTTC.

The gene calls are TRBV30 and TRBJ2-3; D is ambiguous. Germline loops: CDR1 GTSNPN, CDR2 SVGIG (reference sequence). This CDR3 has 15 amino acids. V gave up 5 bases and J gave up 5 bases, with 20 bases separating them. CDR3 residues: CAWDHFRASGDTQYF. In DNA form, the CDR3 reads TGTGCCTGGGACCATTTTAGGGCTTCTGGAGATACGCAGTATTTT.

The rearrangement joins TRBV5-1 to TRBJ1-2, with 8 bases fitting TRBD1. CDR1 and CDR2 from the germline V gene are SGHRS and YFSETQ. J gave up 2 bases and V 6 bases, and 9 bases lay outside the gene matches. This CDR3 comprises 15 residues. CDR3 amino acids: CASTSTGGVNYGYTF. DNA of the CDR3: TGCGCCAGCACTTCCACAGGGGGGGTCAACTATGGCTACACCTTC. Looking up the rest from reference TRBV5-1 and TRBJ1-2 gives the full variable domain: KAGVTQTPRYLIKTRGQQVTLSCSPISGHRSVSWYQQTPGQGLQFLFEYFSETQRNKGNFPGRFSGRQFSNSRSEMNVSTLELGDSALYLCASTSTGGVNYGYTFGSGTRLTVV.